Below are 29 T cell receptor beta chains sequenced from a single sample in a study of control samples from healthy donors and cancer patients. TCRdb's table, derived via immunoSEQ multiplex PCR, lists solely in-frame clones and lacks some. The sample has some 120,000 clones; 85% to 95% are singletons. Specimen: PBMCs. Receptor source: a man between 45 and 60 years old with head and neck cancer.

The chain links TRBV3-1 (or the pseudogene TRBV3-2) to TRBJ2-3; 7 bases match TRBD2. The V gene's germline CDR1 is LGHDT and CDR2 YNNKEL (reference sequence). This CDR3 comprises 13 residues. V trimming: 8 bases; J trimming: 3 bases; junction bases outside the gene matches: 5. The CDR3 nucleotides are TGTGCCAGCCTAGCGGAGCTGACAGATACGCAGTATTTT. This codes for CASLAELTDTQYF.

The chain couples TRBV28 to TRBJ1-2; 7 nucleotides align to TRBD1. V shed 6 bases and J 6 bases; nucleotides not matched to a gene: 10. Germline lookup yields CDR1 MDHEN and CDR2 SYDVKM. This CDR3 region has 14 residues. The CDR3 sequence is CASSPHVDRDGYTF. In DNA, the CDR3 is TGTGCCAGCAGCCCACACGTAGACAGGGATGGCTACACCTTC.

The rearrangement uses TRBV7-2 and TRBJ1-5; TRBD1 matches at 7 bases. The CDR3 has 16 residues. Germline V CDR1 and CDR2: SGHTA, FQGNSA. V lost 5 bases to trimming and J lost 1 base; unmatched junction nucleotides: 8. The CDR3 here is CASSPEGAVSNQPQHF. CDR3 bases: TGTGCCAGCAGCCCAGAGGGGGCGGTGAGCAATCAGCCCCAGCATTTT.

J is TRBJ2-6 and V is TRBV9, with 9 bases identical to TRBD1. V shed 4 bases and J 0 bases; nucleotides not matched to a gene: 14. The CDR3 sequence is 20 residues long. The germline CDR1 and CDR2 sequences are SGDLS and YYNGEE. The CDR3 DNA reads TGTGCCAGCAGCTTAACCGGGACAGGGTTTTATAGCTCTGGGGCCAACGTCCTGACTTTC. As protein: CASSLTGTGFYSSGANVLTF.

CDR3 region: CASRPTGALNQPQHF. In DNA form, the CDR3 reads TGTGCCAGCAGGCCTACAGGGGCCCTTAATCAGCCCCAGCATTTT. This chain uses TRBV6-5 with TRBJ1-5; 7 positions agree with TRBD1. CDR3 length: 15 residues. Trimming took 6 bases from V and 4 from J; bases not matched to a gene: 9. CDR1 is MNHEY, CDR2 SVGAGI, per germline.

As to this clone: Different DNA sequences within this sample yield the same CDR3. The chain uses TRBV7-6 and TRBJ1-5; the D is unclear. The V gene's germline CDR1 is SGHVS and CDR2 FNYEAQ. This CDR3 region has 15 residues. Trimming took 1 base from V and 0 from J, leaving 7 bases between them. This CDR3 is CASSLVGGSNQPQHF. The CDR3, as DNA: TGTGCCAGCAGCTTAGTGGGCGGTAGCAATCAGCCCCAGCATTTT.

The chain recombines TRBV18 with TRBJ1-1; a possible D gene is TRBD1 (6 bases). Germline loops: CDR1 KGHSH, CDR2 LQKENI. The CDR3 runs to 14 residues. The ends were cut back, 6 bases at V and 1 base at J, with 12 bases in the middle. DNA of the CDR3: TGTGCCAGCTCTCATGGACAGTCGAACACTGAAGCTTTCTTT. Its protein is CASSHGQSNTEAFF.

The rearrangement links TRBV7-2 to TRBJ2-2, with D possibly TRBD2 on 6 matching bases. Germline CDR1 is SGHTA and CDR2 is FQGNSA. With 5 bases removed from V and 4 bases from J, the gap between germline ends came to 14 bases. The CDR3 sequence is 15 residues long. DNA for the CDR3: TGTGCCAGCAGCGCCTTACGGGGGAGCACCGGGGAGCTGTTTTTT. Amino acids: CASSALRGSTGELFF.

The chain links TRBV7-9 to TRBJ2-1; D gene uncertain. Germline values: CDR1 SEHNR, CDR2 FQNEAQ (reference sequence). V lost 4 bases and J lost 0, with 13 bases in between. The CDR3 runs to 16 residues. The CDR3 sequence is CASSSSSDSSYNEQFF. CDR3 nucleotide sequence: TGTGCCAGCAGCTCCTCCTCTGATAGCTCCTACAATGAGCAGTTCTTC.

This chain connects TRBV19 to TRBJ1-2, with D perhaps TRBD1 (5 bases). Trimming took off 7 bases at V and 4 bases at J, with 13 bases between the two ends. Germline CDR1 LNHDA, CDR2 SQIVND (reference sequence). This CDR3 is built from 13 residues. The CDR3: CASTAGRGYGYTF. In DNA, the CDR3 is TGTGCCAGTACCGCCGGGAGGGGCTATGGCTACACCTTC.

The chain links TRBV6-2 or TRBV6-3 to TRBJ2-3, with D hard to call. The CDR3 covers 19 residues. The V end lost 0 bases, the J end lost 0 bases, and 19 bases lay between the germline ends. Germline values: CDR1 MNHEY, CDR2 SVGEGT. The CDR3 reads CASSYSRVAGASSTDTQYF. The CDR3 DNA follows: TGTGCCAGCAGTTACTCGAGAGTCGCTGGAGCCTCTAGCACAGATACGCAGTATTTT.

The chain employs TRBV7-3 and TRBJ1-1; D not resolved. Germline CDR1 SGHTA, CDR2 FQGTGA. V gave up 5 bases and J gave up 5 bases, with 6 bases separating them. CDR3 size: 11 residues. This CDR3 is CASSTRTEAFF. Written as DNA, the CDR3 is TGTGCCAGCAGCACAAGGACTGAAGCTTTCTTT.

This sequence joins TRBV7-3 and TRBJ2-3; D might be TRBD1 (7 bases). Trimming removed 4 bases at V and 5 bases at J, with 16 bases between. The CDR3 covers 15 residues. Germline loops: CDR1 SGHTA, CDR2 FQGTGA. The CDR3 loop reads CASSSPQGRRDTQYF. The CDR3 coding sequence is TGTGCCAGCAGCTCGCCACAGGGGAGGAGAGATACGCAGTATTTT.

The J gene is TRBJ1-4, the V gene TRBV7-9; 10 bases match TRBD1. The germline V gene has CDR1 SEHNR and CDR2 FQNEAQ (reference sequence). V was pared by 3 bases and J by 8 bases, with 3 bases of the junction left unmatched. This CDR3 is 14 amino acids long. The CDR3 DNA is TGTGCCAGCAGCTTGGGACAGGGGAAAGAAAAACTGTTTTTT. This sequence encodes CASSLGQGKEKLFF.

The rearrangement joins TRBV5-1 to TRBJ2-7, with 8 bases aligning to TRBD1. V gave up 4 bases and J gave up 3 bases; unmatched junction bases: 6. This CDR3 region has 14 residues. Germline CDR1 is SGHRS and CDR2 is YFSETQ. CDR3 DNA sequence: TGCGCCAGCAGCCACGACGGGACAGGCTACGAGCAGTACTTC. It codes for CASSHDGTGYEQYF.

This clone was counted a single time. The J gene is TRBJ1-1, the V gene TRBV10-3; D gene unclear. The germline V gene has CDR1 ENHRY and CDR2 SYGVKD. The germline V and J ends were trimmed by 6 bases and 7 bases, with 12 bases remaining between them. The CDR3 covers 12 residues. The CDR3, as DNA: TGTGCCATCAGGCCTGAGGGTGGTGAAGCTTTCTTT. Residues: CAIRPEGGEAFF.

This clone has a single count. The V gene is TRBV19, the J gene TRBJ1-1, with D perhaps matching TRBD1 (5 bases). Germline CDR1 LNHDA, CDR2 SQIVND (reference sequence). Trimming stripped 6 bases from V and 5 bases from J, with 16 bases between. CDR3 length: 14 residues. The CDR3 loop reads CASRQTAKGTEAFF. In nucleotides, the CDR3 is TGTGCCAGTAGACAGACAGCTAAGGGGACTGAAGCTTTCTTT.

The chain combines TRBV9 with TRBJ2-3; perhaps TRBD1 as D (5 bases). The CDR3 covers 14 residues. Germline V CDR1 and CDR2: SGDLS, YYNGEE. Deletions cut 3 bases from V and 7 bases from J, with 15 bases between. CDR3 in DNA: TGTGCCAGCAGCGGCAGAGATAGGGGTAATACGCAGTATTTT. This sequence encodes CASSGRDRGNTQYF.

This chain connects TRBV9 to TRBJ1-2, with D unclear. V was trimmed by 0 bases and J by 8 bases, leaving 17 bases between them. Germline V gene lookup returns CDR1 SGDLS and CDR2 YYNGEE. This CDR3 region has 15 residues. CDR3 sequence: CASSVEGTGWGGYTF. The CDR3, as DNA: TGTGCCAGCAGCGTAGAGGGTACTGGATGGGGAGGCTACACCTTC.

This clone appeared a single time. The J gene is TRBJ1-4, the V gene TRBV4-1; tentatively, D is TRBD1 (6 bases). Germline CDR1 MGHRA, CDR2 YSYEKL. CDR3 length: 16 amino acids. V gave up 2 bases and J gave up 7 bases, with 17 bases separating them. CDR3 in DNA: TGCGCCAGCAGCCAACGAAAGACAGGAATTGGTGAAAAACTGTTTTTT. This translates into CASSQRKTGIGEKLFF.

The chain recombines TRBV2 with TRBJ1-2; D not certain. With 3 bases removed from V and 5 bases from J, the gap between germline ends came to 4 bases. The CDR3 runs to 11 residues. The germline gives CDR1 SNHLY, CDR2 FYNNEI. CDR3 nucleotides: TGTGCCAGCAGTGAGCGTTATGGCTACACCTTC. It codes for CASSERYGYTF.

The CDR3 reads CASSLGLFDNEQFF. The CDR3 DNA sequence: TGTGCCAGCAGCTTAGGTCTTTTCGACAATGAGCAGTTCTTC. The chain uses TRBV5-4 and TRBJ2-1; no reliable D call. Trimming pared 2 bases from V and 5 bases from J, leaving 11 bases between. This CDR3 is 14 amino acids long. Germline CDR1 and CDR2: SGHNT and YYREEE (reference sequence).

This clone was picked up one time. The chain is built from TRBV5-4 and TRBJ2-7; D call uncertain. Germline assignment: CDR1 SGHNT and CDR2 YYREEE (reference sequence). Trimming shortened V by 2 bases and J by 0 bases, and 9 bases separated the two germline ends. The CDR3 sequence is 14 residues long. For the CDR3, the DNA is TGTGCCAGCAGCTTTCATGGGCCCTCCTACGAGCAGTACTTC. Encoded protein: CASSFHGPSYEQYF.

This clone was recorded a few times. The chain couples TRBV4-1 to TRBJ2-3; TRBD2 matches at 8 bases. CDR3 length: 17 amino acids. J gave up 0 bases and V 1 base, and 6 bases lay outside the gene matches. In germline, CDR1 is MGHRA, CDR2 YSYEKL. CDR3 DNA sequence: TGCGCCAGCAGCCAAGGGACTAGCTATATAAGCACAGATACGCAGTATTTT. This sequence encodes CASSQGTSYISTDTQYF.

The chain couples TRBV11-3 to TRBJ2-5, with D perhaps matching TRBD2 (5 bases). Germline V lookup: CDR1 SGHNT, CDR2 YENEEA. V dropped 5 bases and J dropped 8 bases, with 24 bases sitting between them. The CDR3 consists of 16 residues. CDR3 in amino acids: CASSLGLRRVGDTQYF. The CDR3 nucleotides read TGTGCCAGCAGCCTGGGTCTCCGTAGAGTGGGAGATACCCAGTACTTC.

The chain recombines TRBV28 with TRBJ1-2, with TRBD1 identical over 10 bases. Germline values: CDR1 MDHEN, CDR2 SYDVKM. V gave up 5 bases and J gave up 4 bases; unmatched junction bases: 7. There are 15 residues in the CDR3. DNA for the CDR3: TGTGCCAGCAGTCCAGGACAGGGGGGGAGCTATGGCTACACCTTC. Translated, it gives CASSPGQGGSYGYTF.

The rearrangement uses TRBV30 and TRBJ2-5; D gene unclear. The length of the CDR3 is 16 residues. Trimming stripped 3 bases from V and 1 base from J, with 18 bases between. In germline, CDR1 is GTSNPN, CDR2 SVGIG (reference sequence). The CDR3 here is CAWSPKRGTAQETQYF. The DNA of the CDR3 is TGTGCCTGGAGCCCGAAAAGAGGAACCGCCCAAGAGACCCAGTACTTC. Based on the CDR3 plus reference TRBV30 and TRBJ2-5, the full variable domain is SQTIHQWPATLVQPVGSPLSLECTVEGTSNPNLYWYRQAAGRGLQLLFYSVGIGQISSEVPQNLSASRPQDRQFILSSKKLLLSDSGFYLCAWSPKRGTAQETQYFGPGTRLLVL.

The chain employs TRBV5-4 and TRBJ2-1; maybe TRBD2 (7 bases). This CDR3 has 15 amino acids. Trimming left V 6 bases short and J 4 bases short, with 17 bases between. Germline V gene data show CDR1 as SGHNT and CDR2 as YYREEE (reference sequence). CDR3 sequence (DNA): TGTGCCAGCAAACCCCCCGGGGGGCCATACAATGAGCAGTTCTTC. It is translated as CASKPPGGPYNEQFF.

The chain couples TRBV5-8 to TRBJ1-2; TRBD1 is a possible D gene (6 bases). CDR3 size: 15 residues. CDR1 is SGHTS, CDR2 YDEGEE, per germline. V gave up 6 bases and J gave up 1 base, with 16 bases separating them. The CDR3 sequence is CASTPFGGDNYGYTF. Here the CDR3 DNA reads TGTGCCAGCACCCCGTTCGGGGGCGATAACTATGGCTACACCTTC.